A selection of T cell receptor beta chains follows, all from one sample in a study of T cells in Graves' hyperthyroidism and ophthalmopathy. TCRdb re-called the multiplex PCR reads with MiXCR, one entry per CDR3 protein. Of approximately 480,000 distinct CDR3 sequences in the sample, 20% are singletons; the top ten hold around 27%. Input material: blood. The source of these receptors is a man between 18 and 35 years old with Graves' hyperthyroidism. Each CDR3 is given with its conserved first and last residue. The D gene is left open where the match is weak. Clone sizes are given selectively: once, few, many, or a class where the clone is expanded.

d_gene	v_gene	j_gene	abundance	CDR3aa	CDR3nt
NA	TRBV12-3/TRBV12-4	TRBJ1-5	many	CASARRPNQPQHF	TGTGCCAGCGCTAGGAGGCCAAATCAGCCCCAGCATTTT
TRBD1	TRBV6-5	TRBJ1-2	NA	CASSYLGQGGLGYGYTF	TGTGCCAGCAGTTATCTGGGACAGGGAGGATTAGGCTATGGCTACACCTTC
TRBD1	TRBV6-5	TRBJ1-5	many	CASGQGAYQPQHF	TGTGCCAGCGGACAGGGGGCCTATCAGCCCCAGCATTTT
NA	TRBV10-3	TRBJ2-7	many	CAISRTASSYEQYF	TGTGCCATCAGCCGGACCGCGAGCTCCTACGAGCAGTACTTC
NA	TRBV5-5	TRBJ1-2	many	CASSMDRYSYGYTF	TGTGCCAGCAGCATGGACAGATATTCCTATGGCTACACCTTC
NA	TRBV30	TRBJ1-1	NA	CAWSEQNTEAFF	TGTGCCTGGAGTGAGCAGAACACTGAAGCTTTCTTT
TRBD1	TRBV6-1	TRBJ1-5	NA	CASSGTGGVNQPQHF	TGTGCCAGCAGTGGTACAGGGGGCGTCAATCAGCCCCAGCATTTT
TRBD1	TRBV25-1	TRBJ2-2	few	CASRRGQGASGELFF	TGTGCCAGCAGAAGGGGACAGGGGGCCTCCGGGGAGCTGTTTTTT
NA	TRBV5-1	TRBJ2-7	NA	CASSLGPPGSYEQYF	TGCGCCAGCAGCTTGGGACCGCCGGGTTCCTACGAGCAGTACTTC
NA	TRBV6-5	TRBJ2-4	many	CASSYSSGNIQYF	TGTGCTAGCAGTTACTCGAGTGGAAACATTCAGTACTTC
NA	TRBV29-1	TRBJ1-1	NA	CSVEGGRERAFF	TGCAGCGTTGAAGGGGGGCGGGAGAGAGCTTTCTTT
NA	TRBV12-3/TRBV12-4	TRBJ1-5	many	CASSLARGRHQPQHF	TGTGCCAGCAGTTTAGCCAGGGGACGGCATCAGCCCCAGCATTTT
NA	TRBV3-1	TRBJ2-7	few	CASSEGYAVPGYEQYF	TGTGCCAGCAGCGAAGGGTATGCGGTTCCCGGCTACGAGCAGTACTTC
NA	TRBV27	TRBJ2-5	many	CAVGGGETQYF	TGTGCAGTTGGAGGGGGAGAGACCCAGTACTTC
TRBD1	TRBV29-1	TRBJ2-7	NA	CSVIGQGAHPEQYF	TGCAGCGTTATTGGTCAGGGGGCGCATCCCGAGCAGTACTTC
NA	TRBV2	TRBJ1-1	many	CASSEAGVTSFTEAFF	TGTGCCAGCAGTGAAGCGGGCGTCACGAGTTTCACTGAAGCTTTCTTT
NA	TRBV28	TRBJ2-2	many	CASSYVPRTGELFF	TGTGCCAGCAGCTATGTCCCCAGGACCGGGGAGCTGTTTTTT
NA	TRBV7-6	TRBJ2-7	few	CASSLSASAAYEQYF	TGTGCCAGCAGCTTATCGGCTAGCGCCGCCTACGAGCAGTACTTC
NA	TRBV12-3/TRBV12-4	TRBJ1-5	many	CASTRRGQPQHF	TGTGCCAGCACACGGCGCGGGCAGCCCCAGCATTTT
TRBD2	TRBV9	TRBJ2-2	NA	CASSGTSGRALANTGELFF	TGTGCCAGCAGCGGCACTAGCGGGAGGGCCCTCGCGAACACCGGGGAGCTGTTTTTT
NA	TRBV20-1	TRBJ2-5	NA	CSAGPGPQYF	TGCAGTGCTGGTCCGGGGCCCCAGTACTTC
NA	TRBV28	TRBJ1-5	many	CASSLNFYDNQPQHF	TGTGCCAGCAGTTTGAACTTTTATGACAATCAGCCCCAGCATTTT
NA	TRBV28	TRBJ1-5	many	CASTPRADQPQHF	TGTGCCAGCACCCCAAGAGCGGATCAGCCCCAGCATTTT
TRBD1	TRBV20-1	TRBJ2-7	many	CSAREQGVFAYEQYF	TGCAGTGCTAGAGAACAGGGGGTGTTTGCCTACGAGCAGTACTTC
NA	TRBV6-2/TRBV6-3	TRBJ2-3	few	CASTTRRVGRGTDTQYF	TGTGCCAGCACCACACGAAGGGTTGGGCGAGGTACAGATACGCAGTATTTT
NA	TRBV11-3	TRBJ2-7	NA	CASTLRGGPTYEQYF	TGTGCCAGCACCTTGAGGGGGGGGCCAACCTACGAGCAGTACTTC
TRBD1	TRBV28	TRBJ1-1	NA	CASSLTDRGSAEAFF	TGTGCCAGCAGTTTAACGGACAGGGGTAGCGCTGAAGCTTTCTTT
NA	TRBV6-1	TRBJ1-2	once	CATCLKGGYTF	TGTGCCACCTGCCTCAAGGGTGGCTACACCTTC
NA	TRBV20-1	TRBJ2-5	NA	CSARSGRETQYF	TGCAGTGCTAGGTCGGGAAGGGAGACCCAGTACTTC
TRBD1	TRBV15	TRBJ1-2	many	CATSRGDRPNYGYTF	TGTGCCACCAGCAGGGGGGACAGGCCTAACTATGGCTACACCTTC
NA	TRBV27	TRBJ1-2	NA	CASSLSTGGYGYTF	TGTGCCAGCAGTTTATCGACGGGGGGCTATGGCTACACCTTC
NA	TRBV7-6	TRBJ2-7	many	CASSLEWGGDNEQYF	TGTGCCAGCAGCTTAGAATGGGGGGGGGACAACGAGCAGTACTTC
NA	TRBV18	TRBJ2-5	few	CASSSTGTQNRETQYF	TGTGCCAGCTCATCAACCGGGACCCAAAACCGGGAGACCCAGTACTTC
NA	TRBV12-3/TRBV12-4	TRBJ2-2	NA	CASSLSAGRGELFF	TGTGCCAGCAGTTTATCCGCGGGGCGCGGGGAGCTGTTTTTT
TRBD1	TRBV3-1	TRBJ1-1	few	CASSPRDRANTEAFF	TGTGCCAGCAGCCCCCGGGACAGGGCGAACACTGAAGCTTTCTTT
NA	TRBV5-1	TRBJ1-1	many	CASSLGTMNTEAFF	TGCGCCAGCAGCTTGGGCACCATGAACACTGAAGCTTTCTTT
NA	TRBV6-1	TRBJ2-2	many	CASSPHNENTGELFF	TGTGCCAGCAGCCCACACAATGAGAACACCGGGGAGCTGTTTTTT
TRBD1	TRBV2	TRBJ1-2	many	CATQGLRGGYTF	TGTGCCACACAGGGGCTCCGAGGGGGCTACACCTTC
NA	TRBV6-1	TRBJ1-1	NA	CASSGREYTEAFF	TGTGCCAGCAGTGGCAGGGAGTACACTGAAGCTTTCTTT
NA	TRBV5-1	TRBJ1-2	many	CASSLEDGYTF	TGCGCCAGCAGCTTGGAAGATGGCTACACCTTC
NA	TRBV20-1	TRBJ2-7	many	CSASMGPSGEQYF	TGCAGTGCTAGTATGGGACCCTCCGGAGAGCAGTACTTC
TRBD1	TRBV7-6	TRBJ2-5	few	CAISPRDRASQETQYF	TGTGCCATCAGCCCCCGTGACAGGGCATCCCAAGAGACCCAGTACTTC
NA	TRBV6-4	TRBJ1-1	many	CASSRERNTEAFF	TGTGCCAGCAGCCGAGAGAGGAACACTGAAGCTTTCTTT
TRBD2	TRBV18	TRBJ2-5	NA	CASSAGVTSARQETQYF	TGTGCCAGCTCAGCCGGGGTGACTAGCGCCAGGCAAGAGACCCAGTACTTC
NA	TRBV12-3/TRBV12-4	TRBJ2-7	many	CASRTGTTYEQYF	TGTGCCAGCAGAACCGGGACAACCTACGAGCAGTACTTC
NA	TRBV4-1	TRBJ2-5	many	CASSLRIGGYETQYF	TGCGCCAGCAGCCTCCGAATAGGGGGGTACGAGACCCAGTACTTC
NA	TRBV30	TRBJ1-5	few	CAWSRGGFQPQHF	TGTGCCTGGAGCCGGGGGGGGTTTCAGCCCCAGCATTTT
NA	TRBV28	TRBJ1-5	many	CALGIRGQPQHF	TGTGCCCTGGGGATTAGAGGTCAGCCCCAGCATTTT
NA	TRBV28	TRBJ1-5	many	CASSYGGAYGRGNQPQHF	TGTGCCAGCAGTTACGGGGGAGCCTATGGACGGGGCAATCAGCCCCAGCATTTT
NA	TRBV9	TRBJ2-1	few	CASSLGHRQFF	TGTGCCAGCAGCCTGGGACACCGCCAGTTCTTC
NA	TRBV5-1	TRBJ1-2	many	CASSRDFSDYGYTF	TGCGCCAGCAGCCGGGATTTTTCCGACTATGGCTACACCTTC
NA	TRBV20-1	TRBJ1-3	many	CSARDPSSSGNTIYF	TGCAGTGCTAGAGATCCGAGCTCGTCTGGAAACACCATATATTTT
NA	TRBV20-1	TRBJ2-4	few	CSASGWSGLNIQYF	TGCAGTGCTAGTGGGTGGTCAGGATTAAACATTCAGTACTTC